The next 9 T cell receptor beta chains were all read from a single sample in a study of OX40 agonist ivuxolimab in advanced cancers. Library creation used the immunoSEQ multiplex PCR assay. This is the immuneACCESS table as TCRdb keeps it, with only in-frame sequences that have V and J called. A part of the clones is gone; compared with another copy, unresolved V genes explain less than half, and the rest is unexplained. This sample is represented by a few thousand clones; about 71% of them were singletons. The top ten clones comprise 60% to 65% of the sample. The source material was CD4+ or CD8+ T cells sorted from blood, sampled in a trial of the OX40 agonist ivuxolimab. These receptors were taken from an adult with an advanced solid tumor such as melanoma, head and neck, liver or kidney cancer.

The J gene is TRBJ1-4, the V gene TRBV18; D remains ambiguous. Trimming shortened V by 6 bases and J by 6 bases, and 11 bases separated the two germline ends. CDR1 is KGHSH, CDR2 LQKENI, per germline. This CDR3 spans 13 amino acids. CDR3 nucleotide sequence: TGTGCCAGCTCCCGCCCCTCGGATGAAAAACTGTTTTTT. It specifies CASSRPSDEKLFF.

Judged by abundance, this clone is medium-sized. The chain recombines TRBV9 with TRBJ1-2, with TRBD1 identical over 9 bases. This CDR3 spans 16 amino acids. CDR1 is SGDLS and CDR2 is YYNGEE in the germline V gene. With V trimmed by 0 bases and J by 3 bases, 6 bases remained unmatched. The CDR3 nucleotides read TGTGCCAGCAGCGTAGAGGGACAGGGAAACGACTATGGCTACACCTTC. It encodes CASSVEGQGNDYGYTF. Variable domain in full (rest from reference TRBV9 and TRBJ1-2): DSGVTQTPKHLITATGQRVTLRCSPRSGDLSVYWYQQSLDQGLQFLIQYYNGEERAKGNILERFSAQQFPDLHSELNLSSLELGDSALYFCASSVEGQGNDYGYTFGSGTRLTVV.

The V and J genes are TRBV6-5 and TRBJ1-2, with a tentative D call TRBD1 (5 bases). The CDR3 is made up of 15 amino acids. Germline V lookup: CDR1 MNHEY, CDR2 SVGAGI. The ends were cut back, 6 bases at V and 5 bases at J, with 19 bases in the middle. CDR3 nucleotides: TGTGCCAGCAGAAACAACCCGGGACGGACGTATGGCTACACCTTC. Translation gives CASRNNPGRTYGYTF.

The chain uses TRBV6-1 and TRBJ1-4; D remains ambiguous. The CDR3 has 14 residues. The germline gives CDR1 MNHNS, CDR2 SASEGT. V was pared by 0 bases and J by 5 bases, with 7 bases between. CDR3 coding DNA: TGTGCCAGCAGTGAAGCGAGCGGGAATGAAAAACTGTTTTTT. Translation: CASSEASGNEKLFF.

The chain has TRBV19 and TRBJ2-7, with 13 nucleotides matching TRBD2. This CDR3 is 15 amino acids long. Germline trimming cut 5 bases from V and 2 bases from J; bases unmatched to any gene: 3. Germline CDR1 is LNHDA and CDR2 is SQIVND (reference sequence). CDR3 region: CASSPTSGGAYEQYF. CDR3 DNA: TGTGCCAGTAGTCCAACTAGCGGGGGGGCCTACGAGCAGTACTTC. Based on the CDR3 plus reference TRBV19 and TRBJ2-7, the full variable domain is DGGITQSPKYLFRKEGQNVTLSCEQNLNHDAMYWYRQDPGQGLRLIYYSQIVNDFQKGDIAEGYSVSREKKESFPLTVTSAQKNPTAFYLCASSPTSGGAYEQYFGPGTRLTVT.

The sample holds a few counts of this clone. The J gene is TRBJ2-7, the V gene TRBV13, with D hard to call. The germline V gene encodes CDR1 PRHDT and CDR2 FYEKMQ (reference sequence). Trimming pared 0 bases from V and 5 bases from J, leaving 5 bases between. CDR3 length: 12 amino acids. The CDR3 reads CASSLGRDEQYF. For the CDR3, the DNA is TGTGCCAGCAGCTTAGGACGGGACGAGCAGTACTTC.

J is TRBJ1-5 and V is TRBV7-9; no firm D call. This CDR3 has 17 residues. V was shortened by 5 bases and J by 0 bases, with 17 bases between the two germline ends. CDR1 and CDR2 (germline): SEHNR, FQNEAQ (reference sequence). This chain's CDR3 is CASSPSLGGNSNQPQHF. The CDR3 nucleotides read TGTGCCAGCAGCCCCTCCCTGGGCGGCAATAGCAATCAGCCCCAGCATTTT.

This rearrangement joins TRBV11-1 to TRBJ2-7; 8 positions agree with TRBD1. Germline loops: CDR1 SGHAT, CDR2 FQDESV (reference sequence). J was trimmed by 4 bases and V by 7 bases; bases with no gene match: 9. This CDR3 comprises 14 residues. The chain's CDR3 is CASTFGQGYYEQYF. Here the CDR3 DNA reads TGTGCCAGCACCTTCGGACAGGGCTATTACGAGCAGTACTTC.

This sequence joins TRBV7-2 and TRBJ1-2; D ambiguous. The V and J ends lost 0 bases and 8 bases respectively, with 7 bases between them. The CDR3 consists of 12 residues. The germline V gene has CDR1 SGHTA and CDR2 FQGNSA. The DNA of the CDR3 is TGTGCCAGCAGCTTAGCGCTAGGGGGCTACACCTTC. This codes for CASSLALGGYTF.